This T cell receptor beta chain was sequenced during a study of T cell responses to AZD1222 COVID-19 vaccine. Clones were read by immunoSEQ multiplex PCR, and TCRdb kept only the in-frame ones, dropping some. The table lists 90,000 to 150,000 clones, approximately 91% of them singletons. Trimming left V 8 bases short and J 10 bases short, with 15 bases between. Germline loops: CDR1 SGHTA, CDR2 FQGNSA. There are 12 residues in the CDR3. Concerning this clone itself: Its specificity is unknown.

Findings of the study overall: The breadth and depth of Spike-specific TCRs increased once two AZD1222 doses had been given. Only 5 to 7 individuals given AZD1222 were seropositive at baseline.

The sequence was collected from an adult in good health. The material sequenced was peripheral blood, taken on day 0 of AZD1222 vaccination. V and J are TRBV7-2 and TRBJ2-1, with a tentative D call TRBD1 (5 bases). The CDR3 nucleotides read TGTGCCAGCCGGCAGGGATTTGGGGAGCAGTTCTTC. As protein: CASRQGFGEQFF.